The present entry profiles one TCR beta chain with its context. Its specificity is unknown. Germline CDR1 reads MDHEN; CDR2 reads SYDVKM. This CDR3 is built from 14 residues. Losses at the gene ends were 2 bases for V and 3 bases for J; bases not matched to a gene: 2. The sample comes from a study of cytomegalovirus exposure and HLA in healthy donors. Study overall: Genotyping of hundreds of donors showed that around 85% belonged to the Caucasian-associated ancestry cluster. Study-level findings and limits: In a later analysis, HLA-associated beta chains showed higher expansion and lower generation probabilities than comparable chains.

With 60 Vbeta and 13 Jbeta primers, the PCR was carried out. Generated by immunoSEQ multiplex PCR, the TCRdb table keeps only in-frame clones and is missing some. The sample includes 200,000 to 250,000 clones, over 60% of them seen just once. Specimen: PBMCs. J is TRBJ2-7 and V is TRBV28; 9 bases align to TRBD1. The receptor's source is a man aged 40-55 years in good health and CMV-seronegative. For the CDR3, the DNA is TGTGCCAGCAGTTTAGAGGGACAGGGCTACGAGCAGTACTTC. Protein product: CASSLEGQGYEQYF.